This entry features one T cell receptor (beta chain) sequence. The sample comes from a study of cytomegalovirus exposure and HLA in healthy donors. The V segment lost 0 bases and the J segment 1 base; nucleotides outside the gene matches: 4. CDR1 SGDLS and CDR2 YYNGEE come from the germline V gene. CDR3 length: 16 residues. Measured with immunoSEQ multiplex PCR; TCRdb has only the in-frame clones, and not every one. The sample yields about 49,000 clones, about 91% seen once. The V gene is TRBV9, the J gene TRBJ2-5; 9 bases line up with TRBD1. This clonotype was sampled from a man in his late teens or twenties in good health and CMV-seronegative. The sequencing sample was made of PBMCs. CDR3 DNA sequence: TGTGCCAGCAGCGTAGCGGACAGGGGAGGCCAAGAGACCCAGTACTTC. Its protein product is CASSVADRGGQETQYF.